This T cell receptor (beta chain) was observed in a study of shared clonotypes between healthy human individuals. V dropped 4 bases and J dropped 6 bases, with 11 bases sitting between them. CDR1 and CDR2 (germline): SGHTS, YDEGEE. The CDR3 consists of 12 residues. Repertoires were generated with immunoSEQ multiplex PCR, while TCRdb's copy carries only in-frame clones and drops some. This sample has 110,000 or so clones, with around 66% found just once. The chain is built from TRBV5-8 and TRBJ2-7; D gene unclear. This clonotype was obtained from a woman aged 30 to 39 in good health. What was sequenced was memory CD8+ T cells sorted from blood. The sample's subset: CD45RO+ cells pooled with CCR7-negative TemRA cells. CDR3 DNA: TGTGCCAGCAGCGTCGTCCGTTTCGAGCAGTACTTC. Translating it yields CASSVVRFEQYF. Full variable domain (remainder filled in from reference TRBV5-8 and TRBJ2-7): EAGVTQSPTHLIKTRGQQATLRCSPISGHTSVYWYQQALGLGLQFLLWYDEGEERNRGNFPPRFSGRQFPNYSSELNVNALELEDSALYLCASSVVRFEQYFGPGTRLTVT.